This T cell receptor (beta chain) was observed in a study of T cells expressing NK-cell markers. The wider study: HCMV serostatus: most of the eight sequenced donors positive, one negative. Findings and caveats of the study: NKG2C+ dominant clonotype frequencies in 5 or 6 donors were roughly 1.0-7.0% of CD8+ T cells. Clarity on HCMV specificity was lacking for the expanded NKG2C+ T cell clones.

This CDR3 comprises 13 residues. Per the germline V gene, CDR1 is SGDLS and CDR2 is YYNGEE. As concerns this clonotype: Its specificity is unknown.

Using the 5' RACE reads, TCRdb records one entry per CDR3 protein without DNA. The sample totals hundreds of thousands of distinct CDR3 sequences. The sequence was obtained from a woman aged 18 to 75 in good health. The chain combines TRBV9 with TRBJ2-5; the D gene TCRdb calls, TRBD2, cannot be checked with no DNA. What was sequenced was blood T cells: a sorted CD56 or NKG2C T cell subset, CD4+ or CD8+ T cells, or bulk PBMC T cells (not recorded which). The CDR3: CASSVAGEGTQYF. The full variable domain, rest sourced from reference TRBV9 and TRBJ2-5, is DSGVTQTPKHLITATGQRVTLRCSPRSGDLSVYWYQQSLDQGLQFLIQYYNGEERAKGNILERFSAQQFPDLHSELNLSSLELGDSALYFCASSVAGEGTQYFGPGTRLLVL.